The present T cell receptor beta chain was sequenced within a study of STAT5B mutations in CD4+ large granular lymphocyte leukemia. Repertoires were generated with immunoSEQ multiplex PCR, while TCRdb's copy carries only in-frame clones and drops some. The table shows tens of thousands of clones, with approximately 73% occurring only once. Healthy controls were blood donor buffy coats. The CDR3 has 14 amino acids. V dropped 4 bases and J dropped 1 base, with 10 bases sitting between them. The germline V gene encodes CDR1 MNHEY and CDR2 SMNVEV (reference sequence). This TCR was recovered from a human donor in good health. J is TRBJ1-1 and V is TRBV27, with D possibly matching TRBD1 (6 bases). The sequenced material came from CD4+ T cells from blood buffy coats. CDR3 in amino acids: CASSYRDKNTEAFF. The CDR3 DNA reads as TGTGCCAGCAGTTATCGGGACAAGAACACTGAAGCTTTCTTT.